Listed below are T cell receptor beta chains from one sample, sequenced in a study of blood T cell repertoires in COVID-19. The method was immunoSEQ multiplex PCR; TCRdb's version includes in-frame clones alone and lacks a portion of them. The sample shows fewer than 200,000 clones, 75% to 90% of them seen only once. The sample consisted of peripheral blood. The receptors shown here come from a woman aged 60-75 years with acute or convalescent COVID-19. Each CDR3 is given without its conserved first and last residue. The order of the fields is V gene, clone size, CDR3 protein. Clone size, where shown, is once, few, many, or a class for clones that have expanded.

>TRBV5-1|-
ASSDTGGAGIAF
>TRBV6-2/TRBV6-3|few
ASSYGGRGRLGELF
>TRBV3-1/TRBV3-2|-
ASSPRTRSQETQY
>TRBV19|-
ASSRTGSETQY
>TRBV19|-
ASSTRDRALGTEAF
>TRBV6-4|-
ASSERWVPTEAF
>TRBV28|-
ASSPRHSGANVLT
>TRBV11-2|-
ASGILGPSTDTQY
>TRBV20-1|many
SASVDTNNEQF
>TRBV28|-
ASSSPSQGTGGHEKLF
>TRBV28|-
ASTAGQVWYGYT
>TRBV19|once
ASSIWGQPQH
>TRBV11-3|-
ASSSGYTGELF
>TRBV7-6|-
ASSFWSSGTGNQETQY
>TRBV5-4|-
ASSLGWGSSYEQY
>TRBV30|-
AWSPTWRTGNSYNEQF
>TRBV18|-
ASSRGGVEQPQH
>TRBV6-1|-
ASSEAGGNQPQH
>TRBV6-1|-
ASSEADRLLGTDTQY
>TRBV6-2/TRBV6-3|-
ASSRTGNTEAF
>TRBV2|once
ASTKAGGYEAF
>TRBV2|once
ASSARTGGEKLF
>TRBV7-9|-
ASSPAGSYSNQPQH
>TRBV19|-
ASSLSIRQGAHSNQPQH
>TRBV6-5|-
ASRDGTGLNEQF
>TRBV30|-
AWTGTLKRGETQY
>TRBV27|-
ASSSFPSQEGNQPQH
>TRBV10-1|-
ASSDGTSGTVF
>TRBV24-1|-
ATSDGLAPNMNEQY